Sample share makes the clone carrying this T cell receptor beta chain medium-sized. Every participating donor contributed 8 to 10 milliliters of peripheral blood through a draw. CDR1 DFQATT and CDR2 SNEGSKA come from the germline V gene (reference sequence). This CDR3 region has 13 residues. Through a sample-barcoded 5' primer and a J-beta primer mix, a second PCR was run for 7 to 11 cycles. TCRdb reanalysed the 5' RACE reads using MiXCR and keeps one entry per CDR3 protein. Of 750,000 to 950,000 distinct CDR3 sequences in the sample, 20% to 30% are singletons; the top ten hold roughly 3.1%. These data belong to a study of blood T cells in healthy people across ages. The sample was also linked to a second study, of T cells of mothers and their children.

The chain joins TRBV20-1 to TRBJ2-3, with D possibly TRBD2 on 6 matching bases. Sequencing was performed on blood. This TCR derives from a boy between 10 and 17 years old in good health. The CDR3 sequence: CRGGGVSTDTQYF. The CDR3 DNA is TGCAGGGGAGGCGGGGTTAGCACAGATACGCAGTATTTT.